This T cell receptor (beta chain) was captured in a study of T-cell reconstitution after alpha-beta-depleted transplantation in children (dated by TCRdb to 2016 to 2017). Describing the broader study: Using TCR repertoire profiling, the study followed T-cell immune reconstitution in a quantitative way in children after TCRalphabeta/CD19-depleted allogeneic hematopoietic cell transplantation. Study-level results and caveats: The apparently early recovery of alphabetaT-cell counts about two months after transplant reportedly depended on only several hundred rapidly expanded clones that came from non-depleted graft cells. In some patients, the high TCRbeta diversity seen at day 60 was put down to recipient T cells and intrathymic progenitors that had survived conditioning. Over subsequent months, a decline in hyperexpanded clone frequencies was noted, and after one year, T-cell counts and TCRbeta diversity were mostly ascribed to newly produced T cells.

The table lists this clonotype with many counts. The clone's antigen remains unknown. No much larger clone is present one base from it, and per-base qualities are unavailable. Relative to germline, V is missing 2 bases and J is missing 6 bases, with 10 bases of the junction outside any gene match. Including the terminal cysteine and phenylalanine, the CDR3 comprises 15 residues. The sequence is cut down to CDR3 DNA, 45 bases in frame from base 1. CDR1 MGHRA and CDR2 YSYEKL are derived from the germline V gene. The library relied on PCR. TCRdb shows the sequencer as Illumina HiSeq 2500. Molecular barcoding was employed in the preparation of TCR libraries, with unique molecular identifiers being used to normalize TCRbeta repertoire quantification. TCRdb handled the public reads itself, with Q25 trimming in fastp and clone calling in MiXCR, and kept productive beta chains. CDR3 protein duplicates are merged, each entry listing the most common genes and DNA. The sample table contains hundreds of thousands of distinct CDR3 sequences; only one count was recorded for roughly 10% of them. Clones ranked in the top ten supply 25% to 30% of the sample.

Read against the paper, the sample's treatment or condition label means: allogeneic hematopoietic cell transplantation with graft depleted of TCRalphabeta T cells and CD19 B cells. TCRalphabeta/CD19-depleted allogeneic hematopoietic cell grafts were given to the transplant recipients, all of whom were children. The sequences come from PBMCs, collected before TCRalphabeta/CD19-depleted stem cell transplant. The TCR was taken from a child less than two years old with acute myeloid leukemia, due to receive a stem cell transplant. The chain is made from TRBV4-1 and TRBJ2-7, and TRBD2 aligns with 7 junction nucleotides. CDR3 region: CASSQSPGTKGEQYF. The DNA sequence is TGCGCCAGCAGCCAATCACCCGGGACTAAGGGCGAGCAGTACTTC.